The present TCR beta chain was sequenced within a study of vaccination and CD4 T cells after COVID-19. Study results and limitations: Detection of a median around 84% of reactive clones in convalescent patients was confined to the period after vaccination.

Per germline, CDR1 DFQATT and CDR2 SNEGSKA (reference sequence). There are 13 residues in the CDR3. Trimming pared 0 bases from V and 6 bases from J, leaving 12 bases between. For this clonotype: Its antigen remains unidentified.

As for time point: late sampling 161 to 241 days after vaccination in a few convalescent patients. Each CDR3 protein is one row after TCRdb ran MiXCR on the PCR reads. The data show roughly 30,000 distinct CDR3 sequences, over 40% seen once. The chain is built from TRBV20-1 and TRBJ2-7; the D gene is possibly TRBD1 (6 bases). This TCR was recovered from a human donor who had recovered from COVID-19. This sample comprised CD4+ T cells from blood, obtained about 7 months after SARS-CoV-2 vaccination. In DNA form, the CDR3 reads TGCAGTGCTAGAGAACTCAGGGGCCGCGAGCAGTACTTC. This encodes CSARELRGREQYF.